This T cell receptor beta chain was sequenced for a study of shared clonotypes between healthy human individuals. Overall study results and limits: Shared across several donors were 4% to 5% of the naive CD4 clonotypes. Deeper or shallower sequencing was expected to change how clonotypes are shared among donors.

Germline V gene lookup returns CDR1 SGHRS and CDR2 YFSETQ. V lost 1 base to trimming and J lost 2 bases, with 8 bases between them. CDR3 length: 14 amino acids. With respect to this clone: What it recognizes is unknown.

The assay was carried out at the deep level. The table came from immunoSEQ multiplex PCR; TCRdb's copy has only in-frame clones and leaves some out. The data contain about 2.4 million clones, approximately 94% of them seen just once; the ten biggest clones take up around 0.14%. Material for sequencing was naive CD4+ T cells sorted from blood. Subset of the sample: CD45RA+ positively selected. The chain carries TRBV5-1 and TRBJ2-3; D is undetermined. This receptor was taken from a man younger than 35 in good health. CDR3 sequence: CASSLTQFTDTQYF. The CDR3, as DNA: TGCGCCAGCAGCTTGACCCAGTTCACAGATACGCAGTATTTT.